This T cell receptor (beta chain) was sequenced for a study of blood T cells in healthy people across ages. The CDR3 covers 15 residues. Trimming took off 6 bases at V and 0 bases at J, with 12 bases between the two ends. Germline V lookup: CDR1 LGHNA, CDR2 YSLEER. Donors gave roughly 9.1 milliliters of peripheral blood apiece. Every sample yielded at least 6 million isolated PBMCs. Overall study findings and caveats: Strong correlation was found linking TCR beta diversity to naive T cell percentage.

A second PCR, run for roughly 7 to 12 cycles, used a sample-barcoded 5' primer plus a J-beta primer mix. TCRdb re-called the 5' RACE reads through MiXCR, storing one row per CDR3 protein. In the table there are some 1.8 million distinct CDR3 sequences, more than 35% of which are singletons. With respect to this clonotype: The antigen is unknown.

This clonotype originated in a human donor in good health. Sequencing input: blood. The rearrangement uses TRBV4-3 and TRBJ1-5; D unclear. The CDR3 reads CASRDYLDSNQPQHF. The CDR3 DNA sequence: TGCGCCAGCAGAGACTATTTGGATAGCAATCAGCCCCAGCATTTT.